The rows below give T cell receptor beta chains drawn from one sample of a study of T-cell reconstitution after alpha-beta-depleted transplantation in children. TCRdb re-called the PCR reads with MiXCR, one entry per CDR3 protein. The sample has 200,000 to 300,000 distinct CDR3 sequences, 20% to 30% seen once. The starting material was PBMCs, obtained before TCRalphabeta/CD19-depleted stem cell transplant. The receptors were sampled from a girl aged 2 to 10 with Fanconi anemia, due to receive a stem cell transplant. Each CDR3 is given without its conserved first and last residue. The D gene is left open where the match is weak.

CDR3aa: SARGVRRDLSTDTQY
j_gene: TRBJ2-3
d_gene: NA
v_gene: TRBV20-1

CDR3aa: ASSRGTSTDTQY
j_gene: TRBJ2-3
d_gene: NA
v_gene: TRBV4-2

CDR3aa: SVVQGPPSQY
j_gene: TRBJ2-5
d_gene: NA
v_gene: TRBV29-1

CDR3aa: ASSLWASGGTDTQY
j_gene: TRBJ2-3
d_gene: TRBD2
v_gene: TRBV7-9

CDR3aa: ASSWSSLAGAGNEQF
j_gene: TRBJ2-1
d_gene: TRBD2
v_gene: TRBV7-9

CDR3aa: ASSLSGASNTDTQY
j_gene: TRBJ2-3
d_gene: NA
v_gene: TRBV7-2

CDR3aa: ASGRGAYEQY
j_gene: TRBJ2-7
d_gene: TRBD2
v_gene: TRBV7-9

CDR3aa: ATVGVNTEAF
j_gene: TRBJ1-1
d_gene: NA
v_gene: TRBV10-3

CDR3aa: ASSLVPGLTEAF
j_gene: TRBJ1-1
d_gene: NA
v_gene: TRBV7-2

CDR3aa: SASGTSGRLDIQY
j_gene: TRBJ2-4
d_gene: TRBD2
v_gene: TRBV20-1

CDR3aa: ASSQLGRELYNEQF
j_gene: TRBJ2-1
d_gene: TRBD2
v_gene: TRBV14

CDR3aa: ASSPREGRGTGELF
j_gene: TRBJ2-2
d_gene: TRBD2
v_gene: TRBV19

CDR3aa: SARASLLGIEQETQY
j_gene: TRBJ2-5
d_gene: NA
v_gene: TRBV20-1

CDR3aa: ASSLLSTDTQY
j_gene: TRBJ2-3
d_gene: NA
v_gene: TRBV18

CDR3aa: AIRPRIGRQNEAF
j_gene: TRBJ1-1
d_gene: NA
v_gene: TRBV10-3

CDR3aa: AILRDMNTEAF
j_gene: TRBJ1-1
d_gene: NA
v_gene: TRBV10-3

CDR3aa: SARVVAGVEQF
j_gene: TRBJ2-1
d_gene: TRBD2
v_gene: TRBV20-1

CDR3aa: ASSSFYNEQF
j_gene: TRBJ2-1
d_gene: NA
v_gene: TRBV28

CDR3aa: SVNQGLGYEQY
j_gene: TRBJ2-7
d_gene: NA
v_gene: TRBV29-1

CDR3aa: ASSSTSDEQF
j_gene: TRBJ2-1
d_gene: NA
v_gene: TRBV5-6

CDR3aa: AISETNTGPYEQY
j_gene: TRBJ2-7
d_gene: NA
v_gene: TRBV10-3

CDR3aa: STFGTSGSYNEQF
j_gene: TRBJ2-1
d_gene: TRBD2
v_gene: TRBV29-1

CDR3aa: SVNGAMGQANSYEQY
j_gene: TRBJ2-7
d_gene: TRBD1
v_gene: TRBV29-1

CDR3aa: SYDSSGEQY
j_gene: TRBJ2-7
d_gene: NA
v_gene: TRBV29-1

CDR3aa: ASSLGGSPLH
j_gene: TRBJ1-6
d_gene: NA
v_gene: TRBV12-3/TRBV12-4

CDR3aa: SATPNTGELF
j_gene: TRBJ2-2
d_gene: NA
v_gene: TRBV20-1

CDR3aa: SARVGNEQF
j_gene: TRBJ2-1
d_gene: NA
v_gene: TRBV20-1

CDR3aa: ASSSRTGYLRSYNEQF
j_gene: TRBJ2-1
d_gene: TRBD1
v_gene: TRBV7-3

CDR3aa: ASSLSGKWETQY
j_gene: TRBJ2-5
d_gene: TRBD2
v_gene: TRBV5-1

CDR3aa: ASSPLPGLAGGSSYNEQF
j_gene: TRBJ2-1
d_gene: TRBD2
v_gene: TRBV18

CDR3aa: ASSWPKYEQY
j_gene: TRBJ2-7
d_gene: NA
v_gene: TRBV6-2/TRBV6-3

CDR3aa: AWRGGSTGDYGYT
j_gene: TRBJ1-2
d_gene: NA
v_gene: TRBV30

CDR3aa: ASSLATQTQY
j_gene: TRBJ2-5
d_gene: NA
v_gene: TRBV7-8

CDR3aa: SVEEGNRGTSTDTQY
j_gene: TRBJ2-3
d_gene: TRBD1
v_gene: TRBV29-1

CDR3aa: ASSLGQGAIDTQY
j_gene: TRBJ2-3
d_gene: TRBD1
v_gene: TRBV7-2

CDR3aa: ASSRHSGRVTGYNEQF
j_gene: TRBJ2-1
d_gene: TRBD2
v_gene: TRBV6-1

CDR3aa: ASRPLTGGETQY
j_gene: TRBJ2-5
d_gene: TRBD2
v_gene: TRBV11-2

CDR3aa: ASRRPYGELF
j_gene: TRBJ2-2
d_gene: NA
v_gene: TRBV13

CDR3aa: SVVLGLYEQY
j_gene: TRBJ2-7
d_gene: NA
v_gene: TRBV29-1

CDR3aa: ASSGSDSSYEQY
j_gene: TRBJ2-7
d_gene: NA
v_gene: TRBV6-1

CDR3aa: SARIVQETQY
j_gene: TRBJ2-5
d_gene: NA
v_gene: TRBV20-1

CDR3aa: ASSLTRTSYNEQF
j_gene: TRBJ2-1
d_gene: TRBD2
v_gene: TRBV7-3

CDR3aa: SARSIVFEQY
j_gene: TRBJ2-7
d_gene: NA
v_gene: TRBV20-1

CDR3aa: ATSPRDRGLPRNTGELF
j_gene: TRBJ2-2
d_gene: TRBD1
v_gene: TRBV15

CDR3aa: SAMDRGQETQY
j_gene: TRBJ2-5
d_gene: NA
v_gene: TRBV20-1

CDR3aa: TSSLLDRDEQY
j_gene: TRBJ2-7
d_gene: NA
v_gene: TRBV27

CDR3aa: AWSVRKNTEAF
j_gene: TRBJ1-1
d_gene: NA
v_gene: TRBV30

CDR3aa: ASSLGQEVYNEQF
j_gene: TRBJ2-1
d_gene: TRBD1
v_gene: TRBV5-1

CDR3aa: SAVRDSGANVLT
j_gene: TRBJ2-6
d_gene: NA
v_gene: TRBV20-1

CDR3aa: SARDSPYNEQF
j_gene: TRBJ2-1
d_gene: NA
v_gene: TRBV20-1

CDR3aa: ASSLGLAGEGSSYEQY
j_gene: TRBJ2-7
d_gene: TRBD2
v_gene: TRBV7-8

CDR3aa: ASSFPGYNEQF
j_gene: TRBJ2-1
d_gene: NA
v_gene: TRBV12-3/TRBV12-4

CDR3aa: SASTGTSVNEQF
j_gene: TRBJ2-1
d_gene: TRBD2
v_gene: TRBV20-1

CDR3aa: ASSLQSGEGIQY
j_gene: TRBJ2-4
d_gene: NA
v_gene: TRBV6-1

CDR3aa: SASQASGNTIY
j_gene: TRBJ1-3
d_gene: NA
v_gene: TRBV29-1

CDR3aa: ATRRDRSLTGELF
j_gene: TRBJ2-2
d_gene: TRBD1
v_gene: TRBV15

CDR3aa: SASPTTRRQETQY
j_gene: TRBJ2-5
d_gene: NA
v_gene: TRBV20-1

CDR3aa: ASRVSSYEQY
j_gene: TRBJ2-7
d_gene: NA
v_gene: TRBV11-2

CDR3aa: SARVPSGGAVRYEQY
j_gene: TRBJ2-7
d_gene: TRBD2
v_gene: TRBV20-1